The rows below give T cell receptor beta chains drawn from one sample of a study of early stage breast cancer tumors. TCRdb's table, derived via immunoSEQ multiplex PCR, lists solely in-frame clones and lacks some. The sample lists 60,000 to 80,000 clones, around four fifths occurring once. Sequencing used blood. All receptors derive from a person aged 55-75 years with breast cancer. CDR3s leave out the opening cysteine and the closing phenylalanine or tryptophan.

TRBJ2-1 TRBV28 13 ASLGRGSSYNEQF
TRBJ1-1 TRBV6-1 13 ASSPISGVNTEAF
TRBJ2-7 TRBV6-6 13 ASSYGDRGTYEQY
TRBJ1-1 TRBV28 11 ASRSTGFTEAF
TRBJ2-2 TRBV27 16 ASSPGGTSGRSSGELF
TRBJ1-1 TRBV6-1 11 ASSDQVNTEAF
TRBJ2-7 TRBV19 14 ASSVLGQARSYEQY
TRBJ2-1 TRBV5-4 13 ASSYTQSSYNEQF
TRBJ2-2 TRBV19 14 ASNPNGRGNYGELF
TRBJ2-3 TRBV29-1 16 SVVGGVVDQGYTDTQY
TRBJ2-6 TRBV19 12 ASTGGDGANVLT
TRBJ2-1 TRBV5-6 15 ASSLGMRVDRDNEQF
TRBJ1-5 TRBV18 13 ASSPSVPSNQPQH
TRBJ1-5 TRBV18 10 ASSPTNRPQH
TRBJ2-1 TRBV2 12 ASRWQGVVDEQF
TRBJ1-1 TRBV5-5 12 ASSLEAANTEAF
TRBJ2-5 TRBV2 12 ASSEGRGQETQY
TRBJ1-6 TRBV10-2 13 ASSEMGAYNSPLH
TRBJ2-7 TRBV28 13 ASKGVAGDSYEQY
TRBJ2-1 TRBV6-1 11 ASSVSNSPPGF
TRBJ2-5 TRBV11-3 11 ASSRLRTGTQY
TRBJ2-7 TRBV7-2 11 ASSFTSGYEQY
TRBJ1-4 TRBV6-5 13 ASSGRTGVGEKLF
TRBJ2-5 TRBV6-5 12 ASSTEGRGVTQY
TRBJ2-7 TRBV6-1 12 ASRNRGHIYEQY
TRBJ1-5 TRBV19 10 ASSIGLQPQH
TRBJ2-7 TRBV18 11 ASSPGGSHEQY
TRBJ2-3 TRBV10-3 11 AINTASTDTQY
TRBJ2-5 TRBV9 12 ASSVGRRQETQY
TRBJ1-1 TRBV18 11 ASSRGQDTEAF
TRBJ2-7 TRBV20-1 9 SVGGTYEQY
TRBJ1-2 TRBV6-6 11 ASSYRAIYGYT
TRBJ2-1 TRBV18 13 ASSDASLGYNEQF
TRBJ2-7 TRBV30 12 AWSPGTVTYEQY
TRBJ1-4 TRBV4-2 14 ASSQARGEGNEKLF
TRBJ1-1 TRBV19 11 ASSVTGNTEAF
TRBJ1-6 TRBV7-8 12 ASSPRRDNSPLH
TRBJ2-1 TRBV7-3 13 ASSLGQGSYNEQF
TRBJ1-2 TRBV28 8 ASRDSGYT
TRBJ2-3 TRBV29-1 11 SVSGGGTDTQY
TRBJ2-2 TRBV18 13 ASSSLRSNTGELF
TRBJ2-1 TRBV5-1 13 ASREKGGVVDEQF
TRBJ2-1 TRBV5-1 13 ASSFTGTSDNEQF
TRBJ1-2 TRBV9 8 ASSVYGYT
TRBJ2-2 TRBV28 14 ASSPTEGPNTGELF
TRBJ1-2 TRBV28 11 ASTDSLNYGYT
TRBJ1-5 TRBV7-2 10 ASSSTGQPQH
TRBJ1-2 TRBV5-1 11 ASSLETDYGYT
TRBJ1-2 TRBV27 11 ASSLSGGLSYT
TRBJ1-4 TRBV5-6 11 ASSLAFGEKLF
TRBJ1-5 TRBV7-9 12 ASSQAPSNQPQH
TRBJ1-1 TRBV28 13 ASSSPGPKGTEAF
TRBJ2-5 TRBV10-3 13 AIMGSGGSQETQY
TRBJ1-1 TRBV28 11 ASSPSYNTEAF
TRBJ1-5 TRBV28 12 ASRGGQGNQPQH